Listed below are T cell receptor beta chains from one sample, sequenced in a study of T cells in Graves' hyperthyroidism and ophthalmopathy. MiXCR was run by TCRdb on the multiplex PCR reads, yielding one entry per CDR3 protein. In the table there are roughly 700,000 distinct CDR3 sequences, roughly 32% of which are singletons. The sequenced sample consisted of blood. Source of these receptors: a woman in her thirties or forties with Graves' hyperthyroidism. The CDR3 runs from the conserved cysteine through the conserved F or W. The order of the fields is V gene, J gene, D gene, clone size, CDR3 protein, CDR3 DNA. D genes are given only for firm matches. Not all rows give a size; the values are once, few, many and, for expanded clones, a class.

TRBV19	TRBJ1-1	.	few	CASSPNLPGRTEAFF	TGTGCCAGTAGTCCAAATTTACCGGGACGCACGGAAGCTTTCTTT
TRBV5-1	TRBJ2-2	.	few	CASSLGQMTNTGELFF	TGTGCCAGCAGCTTAGGGCAAATGACGAACACCGGGGAGCTGTTTTTT
TRBV7-3	TRBJ1-2	TRBD1	many	CASSHTGDYGYTF	TGTGCCAGCAGCCACACAGGGGACTATGGCTACACCTTC
TRBV20-1	TRBJ2-5	.	many	CSADHPGIQETQYF	TGCAGTGCCGACCATCCGGGAATTCAAGAGACCCAGTACTTC
TRBV6-1	TRBJ2-5	TRBD1	.	CASKGADSGETQYF	TGTGCCAGCAAGGGGGCGGACTCTGGAGAGACCCAGTACTTC
TRBV10-1	TRBJ1-1	.	.	CASSESLRAMNTEAFF	TGCGCCAGCAGTGAGTCGTTAAGGGCCATGAACACTGAAGCTTTCTTT
TRBV2	TRBJ2-7	TRBD1	many	CATRGFAPGQPLEQYF	TGTGCCACAAGAGGTTTTGCTCCGGGACAGCCTCTCGAGCAGTACTTC
TRBV3-1	TRBJ2-5	.	.	CASSQPLQTQYF	TGTGCCAGCAGCCAACCCTTACAGACCCAGTACTTC
TRBV7-2	TRBJ1-5	.	.	CASSLGLQGSETQHF	TGTGCCAGCAGCTTAGGATTGCAGGGAAGCGAGACCCAGCATTTT
TRBV12-5	TRBJ1-1	TRBD1	.	CASGLVVTGGNTEAFF	TGTGCTAGTGGTTTGGTTGTTACAGGGGGGAACACTGAAGCTTTCTTT
TRBV7-2	TRBJ1-2	.	many	CASSLESGWHGYTF	TGTGCCAGCAGCTTAGAGTCAGGGTGGCATGGCTACACCTTC
TRBV7-2	TRBJ2-7	.	.	CASSSFLLGSSYEQYF	TGTGCCAGCAGCTCGTTCCTCCTAGGGAGCTCCTACGAGCAGTACTTC
TRBV5-6	TRBJ2-5	.	few	CASSYLGGRGETQYF	TGTGCCAGCAGTTATCTTGGGGGGCGCGGAGAGACCCAGTACTTC
TRBV20-1	TRBJ1-4	TRBD1	few	CSARDPGQSNEKLFF	TGCAGTGCTAGGGACCCGGGACAGAGTAATGAAAAACTGTTTTTT
TRBV29-1	TRBJ1-1	TRBD1	.	CSVEEAGGLEAFF	TGCAGCGTTGAAGAGGCAGGGGGCCTCGAGGCTTTCTTT
TRBV19	TRBJ2-7	.	many	CASSKTGYEQYF	TGTGCCAGTAGTAAGACAGGTTACGAGCAGTACTTC
TRBV29-1	TRBJ2-6	.	.	CSVAGLKSSGASVLTF	TGCAGCGTGGCCGGACTCAAGAGCTCTGGGGCCAGCGTCCTGACTTTC
TRBV5-4	TRBJ1-6	.	.	CASSLAGGGWGNSPLHF	TGTGCCAGCAGCTTGGCCGGGGGGGGCTGGGGGAATTCACCCCTCCACTTT
TRBV12-3/TRBV12-4	TRBJ1-5	TRBD1	.	CASSRGTGGIGGNQPQHF	TGTGCCAGCAGTCGAGGGACAGGGGGTATCGGCGGCAATCAGCCCCAGCATTTT
TRBV7-2	TRBJ2-5	.	.	CASIDSGPVEAQYF	TGTGCCAGCATCGACTCCGGGCCGGTGGAGGCCCAGTACTTC
TRBV20-1	TRBJ1-4	.	many	CSARDYLRVGEKLFF	TGCAGTGCTAGAGATTATCTCAGGGTTGGTGAAAAACTGTTTTTT
TRBV6-1	TRBJ2-2	TRBD1	few	CASSGTGLSTGELFF	TGTGCCAGCAGTGGGACAGGGCTCAGCACCGGGGAGCTGTTTTTT
TRBV4-1	TRBJ2-7	.	.	CASSPAKDEQYF	TGCGCCAGCAGCCCGGCTAAGGACGAGCAGTACTTC
TRBV19	TRBJ1-2	TRBD1	few	CASSPSTGSLSGYTF	TGTGCCAGTAGCCCTTCGACAGGGAGTCTAAGTGGCTACACCTTC
TRBV15	TRBJ2-7	.	many	CATRGGTGLYEQYF	TGTGCCACCAGGGGGGGGACAGGCCTCTACGAGCAGTACTTC
TRBV2	TRBJ1-6	.	.	CASIRMVGDFNSPLHF	TGTGCCAGCATTAGAATGGTCGGGGATTTTAATTCACCCCTCCACTTT
TRBV7-8	TRBJ2-7	.	.	CASSFQRGALGQYF	TGTGCCAGCAGCTTCCAGCGCGGAGCCTTAGGGCAGTACTTC
TRBV7-4	TRBJ2-7	TRBD1	few	CAWSVSGGEQYF	TGTGCCTGGAGTGTTTCAGGGGGCGAGCAGTACTTC
TRBV11-2	TRBJ1-5	.	few	CASSLVMGNQPQHF	TGTGCCAGCAGCTTAGTAATGGGCAATCAGCCCCAGCATTTT
TRBV7-9	TRBJ1-5	TRBD1	.	CASSQGVGQGRRNSNQPQHF	TGCGCCAGCAGCCAAGGGGTAGGACAGGGGCGTCGGAATAGCAATCAGCCCCAGCATTTT
TRBV4-1	TRBJ1-1	TRBD1	.	CASSQVRDSIYTEAFF	TGCGCCAGCAGCCAAGTTCGGGACAGTATCTACACTGAAGCTTTCTTT
TRBV2	TRBJ2-1	TRBD2	.	CASMSTSGSVAQFF	TGTGCCAGCATGTCTACTAGCGGGAGCGTTGCGCAGTTCTTC
TRBV15	TRBJ2-6	.	.	CATGEDQGFRSGANVLTF	TGTGCCACCGGGGAGGATCAGGGTTTCAGGTCTGGGGCCAACGTCCTGACTTTC
TRBV6-6	TRBJ1-5	.	.	CASSYTSGKDQPQHF	TGTGCCAGCAGTTATACCTCGGGGAAGGATCAGCCCCAGCATTTT
TRBV10-1	TRBJ1-2	.	.	CAWTTENYGYTF	TGCGCCTGGACCACAGAAAACTATGGCTACACCTTC
TRBV28	TRBJ1-1	.	few	CTSSLVHTEAFF	TGTACCAGCAGTTTAGTGCACACTGAAGCTTTCTTT
TRBV4-1	TRBJ1-3	TRBD1	.	CASSQGQGRNTIYF	TGCGCCAGCAGCCAGGGACAGGGGAGAAACACCATATATTTT